One T cell receptor beta chain is described in this entry. The data were produced by immunoSEQ multiplex PCR, yet TCRdb's version contains in-frame clones alone and is incomplete. The data contain 200,000 to 300,000 clones, around 90% of them singletons. This entry comes from a study of blood T cell repertoires in COVID-19. Overall study context: Both acute and convalescent COVID-19 samples were obtained from the United States, Italy and Spain.

From germline, CDR1 is LNHNV and CDR2 YYDKDF (reference sequence). The ends lost 0 bases at V and 2 bases at J; junction bases unmatched: 9. This CDR3 spans 17 amino acids. The TCR sequence derives from a woman aged 40 to 50 with acute or convalescent COVID-19. V gene TRBV15 combines with J gene TRBJ2-7; 8 nucleotides match TRBD1. Input material: peripheral blood. This CDR3 reads CATSRDRVQGAAYEQYV. The CDR3 coding sequence is TGTGCCACCAGCAGAGATAGAGTGCAGGGGGCGGCCTACGAGCAGTACGTC.